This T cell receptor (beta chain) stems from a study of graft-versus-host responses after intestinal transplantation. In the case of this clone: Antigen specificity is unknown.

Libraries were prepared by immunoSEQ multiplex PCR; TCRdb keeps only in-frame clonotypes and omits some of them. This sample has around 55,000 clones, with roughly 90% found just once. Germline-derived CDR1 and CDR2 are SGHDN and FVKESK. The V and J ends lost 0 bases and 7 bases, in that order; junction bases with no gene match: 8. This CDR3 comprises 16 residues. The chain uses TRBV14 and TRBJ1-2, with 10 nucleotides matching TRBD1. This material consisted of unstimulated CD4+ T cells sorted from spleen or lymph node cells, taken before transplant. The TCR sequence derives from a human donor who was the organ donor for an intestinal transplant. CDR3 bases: TGTGCCAGCAGCCAAGAAGGGAGACAGGGGGCGGCTGGCTACACCTTC. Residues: CASSQEGRQGAAGYTF.